This T cell receptor beta chain originates from a study of graft-versus-host responses after intestinal transplantation. Study overall: The transplants performed in recipients were multivisceral, liver-intestinal, or isolated intestinal. Anti-thymocyte globulin served as induction for all recipients, who then took tacrolimus and steroids for about 3 years. Overall study findings and caveats: Marrow from the recipient contained GvH clones, some of which had appeared first in ileum or blood.

The trim removed 5 bases at V and 1 base at J, leaving 7 bases unmatched. Germline CDR1 is MNHNS and CDR2 is SASEGT. The CDR3 totals 15 residues. Clones were sequenced by immunoSEQ multiplex PCR, and TCRdb holds only the in-frame ones, with some missing. The data show 28,000 or so clones, 70% to 85% seen once. This clone was counted only a few times. The antigen remains unidentified. The material was unstimulated CD8+ T cells sorted from spleen or lymph node cells, obtained before intestinal transplant. This chain links TRBV6-1 with TRBJ1-1, with 7 bases that match TRBD1. The receptor's source is a human donor who received an intestinal transplant. The chain's CDR3 is CASSTRDSQNTEAFF. The CDR3 coding sequence is TGTGCCAGCAGTACTCGGGACAGCCAGAACACTGAAGCTTTCTTT.